This is a list of T cell receptor beta chains from one sample in a study of Ad26.COV2.S vaccination and SARS-CoV-2 variants. The table came from immunoSEQ multiplex PCR; TCRdb's copy has only in-frame clones and leaves some out. The sample carries some 480,000 clones, roughly 85% recorded once. This sample comprised peripheral blood, obtained in a trial of Ad26.COV2.S vaccine versus placebo. These receptors all stem from a person aged 18-65 years who received the Ad26.COV2.S COVID-19 vaccine or a placebo. Both conserved end residues are part of each CDR3. Fields, in order: V gene, clone size, D gene, J gene, CDR3 protein, CDR3 DNA. A D gene is named only where the DNA matches it firmly. A clone size is listed for some rows: how often the clone was seen (once, few, many), or a class if it is expanded.

TRBV6-5	.	TRBD2	TRBJ2-3	CASRYGAGAKKDTQYF	TGTGCCAGCAGATACGGAGCGGGAGCGAAGAAAGATACGCAGTATTTT
TRBV7-9	.	.	TRBJ1-2	CASSLGQTHYGYTF	TGTGCCAGCAGCTTAGGGCAGACCCACTATGGCTACACCTTC
TRBV30	medium-sized	.	TRBJ1-1	CAWSYRTVEAFF	TGTGCCTGGAGTTATCGGACAGTTGAAGCTTTCTTT
TRBV6-5	.	.	TRBJ2-7	CASSRGGQDYEQYF	TGTGCCAGCAGCCGGGGGGGACAGGACTACGAGCAGTACTTC
TRBV11-3	.	.	TRBJ2-1	CASSRRVGTYNEQFF	TGTGCCAGCAGTCGGCGGGTGGGGACCTACAATGAGCAGTTCTTC
TRBV29-1	.	.	TRBJ1-1	CSVRGATNTEAFF	TGCAGCGTTAGGGGGGCTACGAACACTGAAGCTTTCTTT
TRBV4-1	.	.	TRBJ1-1	CASSHPEGRRLRSEAFF	TGCGCCAGCAGCCACCCCGAGGGGCGCCGTCTTCGCTCTGAAGCTTTCTTT
TRBV7-9	.	.	TRBJ1-2	CASSLWGANGYTF	TGTGCCAGCAGCTTATGGGGCGCAAATGGCTACACCTTC
TRBV5-4	.	.	TRBJ2-1	CASSFSSDSFNEQFF	TGTGCCAGCAGCTTTTCATCGGACTCATTCAATGAGCAGTTCTTC
TRBV7-2	.	.	TRBJ2-7	CASSPQLQYEQYF	TGTGCCAGCAGCCCCCAACTTCAATACGAGCAGTACTTC
TRBV7-3	.	TRBD2	TRBJ2-1	CASSLRLAGYNNEQFF	TGTGCCAGCAGCTTAAGACTAGCGGGCTACAACAATGAGCAGTTCTTC
TRBV7-3	.	.	TRBJ2-3	CASSGDVGHADTQYF	TGTGCCAGCAGCGGAGACGTGGGACACGCAGATACGCAGTATTTT
TRBV24-1	.	.	TRBJ2-2	CATSDSEPLRAGELFF	TGTGCCACCAGTGATTCGGAGCCCTTGAGGGCCGGGGAGCTGTTTTTT
TRBV28	.	.	TRBJ2-7	CASLRASRVGEQYF	TGTGCCAGCCTTCGGGCTAGCCGGGTTGGCGAGCAGTACTTC
TRBV6-2/TRBV6-3	.	.	TRBJ2-4	CASSLQGAKNIQYF	TGTGCCAGCAGCCTACAGGGAGCCAAAAACATTCAGTACTTC
TRBV7-9	.	.	TRBJ2-2	CASSTSDRLTGELFF	TGTGCCAGCAGCACGAGTGACAGACTCACCGGGGAGCTGTTTTTT
TRBV7-8	.	.	TRBJ1-2	CASSPGNYGYTF	TGTGCCAGCAGCCCGGGGAATTATGGCTACACCTTC
TRBV28	few	.	TRBJ1-3	CASSTGTSGNTIYF	TGTGCCAGCAGTACAGGGACTTCTGGAAACACCATATATTTT
TRBV6-5	.	TRBD2	TRBJ2-1	CASLAGVGNEQFF	TGTGCCAGTCTAGCGGGAGTCGGCAATGAGCAGTTCTTC
TRBV9	.	TRBD1	TRBJ2-7	CASSVEGQGAREQYF	TGTGCCAGCAGCGTAGAGGGACAGGGGGCGCGGGAGCAGTACTTC
TRBV4-3	.	.	TRBJ2-2	CASSQERGSANTGELFF	TGCGCCAGCAGCCAGGAACGGGGGTCCGCGAACACCGGGGAGCTGTTTTTT
TRBV29-1	.	.	TRBJ2-3	CSVEGARSTDTQYF	TGCAGCGTCGAGGGTGCTCGGAGCACAGATACGCAGTATTTT
TRBV6-5	.	.	TRBJ2-5	CASSYKPMGTQYF	TGTGCCAGCAGTTACAAGCCCATGGGGACCCAGTACTTC
TRBV30	.	TRBD1	TRBJ1-4	CAWSMTGVEKLFF	TGTGCCTGGAGTATGACAGGGGTGGAAAAACTGTTTTTT
TRBV5-1	.	.	TRBJ1-5	CASSLVGEQPQHF	TGCGCCAGCAGCTTGGTGGGAGAGCAGCCCCAGCATTTT
TRBV19	.	.	TRBJ2-7	CASSVFLGGRNEQYF	TGTGCCAGTAGTGTATTTTTAGGCGGACGAAACGAGCAGTACTTC
TRBV11-2	.	TRBD2	TRBJ2-1	CASSTGRLAGGDEQFF	TGTGCCAGCAGTACCGGGAGACTAGCGGGAGGCGATGAGCAGTTCTTC
TRBV15	.	.	TRBJ2-7	CATSRDLASAYF	TGTGCCACCAGCAGGGATCTAGCTTCGGCGTACTTC
TRBV11-2	.	.	TRBJ2-2	CASRRGTAENTGELFF	TGTGCCAGCAGGAGGGGTACGGCAGAGAACACCGGGGAGCTGTTTTTT
TRBV6-5	.	TRBD1	TRBJ1-2	CASRGQGRGSGYTF	TGTGCCAGCAGGGGACAGGGCAGAGGGAGTGGCTACACCTTC
TRBV9	.	.	TRBJ1-3	CASSPDFNTIYF	TGTGCCAGCAGCCCCGATTTCAACACCATATATTTT
TRBV7-2	.	.	TRBJ2-7	CASRSGASYEQYF	TGTGCCAGTCGTAGCGGCGCCTCATACGAGCAGTACTTC
TRBV9	.	.	TRBJ2-3	CASSREDTQYF	TGTGCCAGCAGTAGAGAGGATACGCAGTATTTT
TRBV27	.	TRBD1	TRBJ2-3	CASSQGQGTGTQYF	TGTGCCAGCAGTCAGGGACAGGGCACAGGTACGCAGTATTTT
TRBV2	.	.	TRBJ2-3	CASSETPEPYTDTQYF	TGTGCCAGCAGTGAGACCCCGGAGCCTTACACAGATACGCAGTATTTT
TRBV11-2	.	.	TRBJ2-3	CASSEVGGRTDTQYF	TGTGCCAGCAGCGAAGTAGGCGGGCGCACAGATACGCAGTATTTT
TRBV28	.	.	TRBJ1-1	CASIQQGWYTEAFF	TGTGCCAGCATTCAACAGGGATGGTACACTGAAGCTTTCTTT
TRBV7-3	.	.	TRBJ2-1	CASSPSDLSRHEQFF	TGTGCCAGCAGCCCCTCTGACCTTAGCCGGCATGAGCAGTTCTTC
TRBV19	.	TRBD2	TRBJ2-7	CASSMSSGAWDEQYF	TGTGCCAGTAGTATGTCTAGCGGGGCTTGGGACGAGCAGTACTTC